This TCR beta chain was retrieved from a study of technical replicates of blood from several donors. Clones were read by immunoSEQ multiplex PCR, and TCRdb kept only the in-frame ones, dropping some. The table includes 44,000 or so clones, about 90% detected once. Germline-derived CDR1 and CDR2 are SGHVS and FQNEAQ. Trimming shortened V by 4 bases and J by 1 base, and 17 bases separated the two germline ends. This CDR3 contains 17 residues. The receptor's source is a human donor in good health. Some clones in this sample may be carry-over from other donors' samples. The chain couples TRBV7-8 to TRBJ2-1; the D gene is possibly TRBD1 (7 bases). Sequenced: PBMCs. CDR3 region: CASSSQGRGVSYNEQFF. CDR3 bases: TGTGCCAGCAGCTCCCAAGGCAGGGGGGTATCCTACAATGAGCAGTTCTTC. The full variable domain, its missing parts supplied by reference TRBV7-8 and TRBJ2-1, is GAGVSQSPRYKVAKRGQDVALRCDPISGHVSLFWYQQALGQGPEFLTYFQNEAQLDKSGLPSDRFFAERPEGSVSTLKIQRTQQEDSAVYLCASSSQGRGVSYNEQFFGPGTRLTVL.